This TCR beta chain was recovered during a study of blood T cell repertoires in COVID-19. V was cut by 4 bases and J by 6 bases, with 19 bases left in between. The germline V gene has CDR1 SGHNT and CDR2 YYREEE (reference sequence). This CDR3 is built from 15 residues. Sequenced by immunoSEQ multiplex PCR; TCRdb stores in-frame clones only, minus some. The table records fewer than 200,000 clones, 85% to 95% of them present only once. Sample: peripheral blood. This chain joins TRBV5-4 and TRBJ1-2; the D gene is possibly TRBD1 (5 bases). The clonotype originates from a woman in her forties or fifties with acute or convalescent COVID-19. Here the CDR3 DNA reads TGTGCCAGCAGCCCCATGGTCGACAGTCTACATGGCTACACCTTC. Translating gives CASSPMVDSLHGYTF. Based on the CDR3 plus reference TRBV5-4 and TRBJ1-2, the full variable domain is ETGVTQSPTHLIKTRGQQVTLRCSSQSGHNTVSWYQQALGQGPQFIFQYYREEENGRGNFPPRFSGLQFPNYSSELNVNALELDDSALYLCASSPMVDSLHGYTFGSGTRLTVV.